Presented here are 10 T cell receptor beta chains from one specimen sequenced in a study of blood T cells in healthy people across ages. Primers used in a second PCR of about 7 to 11 cycles were a sample-barcoded 5' primer and a J-beta primer mix. TCRdb analysed the 5' RACE reads with MiXCR anew, one entry per CDR3 protein. The table shows under 700,000 distinct CDR3 sequences, with around 24% occurring only once. The data were also submitted as part of a second study, on T cells of mothers and their children.

Sequencing was performed on blood. These receptors were collected from a boy aged 5-17 years in good health.

This clonotype was seen a few times. J is TRBJ1-2 and V is TRBV7-8; D possibly corresponds to TRBD1 (5 bases). Trimming pared 5 bases from V and 1 base from J, leaving 20 bases between. There are 17 residues in the CDR3. Germline V gives CDR1 SGHVS, CDR2 FQNEAQ. The CDR3 coding sequence is TGTGCCAGCAGCGCCCTCCCGCAGGGCAGAAGTAACTATGGCTACACCTTC. It translates to CASSALPQGRSNYGYTF.

The sample holds a few counts of this clonotype. The rearrangement uses TRBV6-2 or TRBV6-3 and TRBJ1-5; D not resolved. In germline, CDR1 is MNHEY, CDR2 SVGEGT. Trimming stripped 6 bases from V and 5 bases from J, with 14 bases between. The CDR3 covers 14 residues. The CDR3 DNA reads TGTGCCAGCAGCCCGGGATTTGCTGATCAGCCCCAGCATTTT. Amino acids: CASSPGFADQPQHF.

The chain links TRBV3-1 to TRBJ2-5; the match to TRBD1 covers 7 bases. Germline V gene sequence: CDR1 LGHDT, CDR2 YNNKEL (reference sequence). This CDR3 contains 16 residues. V gave up 4 bases and J gave up 5 bases; unmatched junction bases: 13. The CDR3 sequence: CASSPQGQNEWETQYF. The CDR3 DNA reads TGTGCCAGCAGCCCTCAGGGACAGAACGAATGGGAGACCCAGTACTTC.

This chain joins TRBV4-1 and TRBJ1-1; tentative D call: TRBD1 (5 bases). The CDR3 extends over 17 amino acids. The V and J ends lost 1 base and 1 base respectively, with 16 bases between them. Looked up from germline, CDR1 is MGHRA and CDR2 is YSYEKL. The CDR3 nucleotides are TGCGCCAGCAGCCAAGTTGCCCCCGGGACCTCGAACACTGAAGCTTTCTTT. It specifies CASSQVAPGTSNTEAFF.

This chain connects TRBV27 to TRBJ1-4; D gene ambiguous. Per the germline V gene, CDR1 is MNHEY and CDR2 is SMNVEV (reference sequence). V was cut by 6 bases and J by 8 bases, with 19 bases left in between. This CDR3 is built from 15 residues. In DNA, the CDR3 is TGTGCCAGCAGACCCAGTATCTATCTAAACGAAAAACTGTTTTTT. The encoded protein is CASRPSIYLNEKLFF.

This chain joins TRBV11-2 and TRBJ2-2; perhaps TRBD2 as D (7 bases). Trimming cost V 2 bases and J 2 bases, with 24 bases left between them. Germline values: CDR1 SGHAT, CDR2 FQNNGV. This CDR3 has 20 residues. The CDR3 is CASSLREGGQLAHNTGELFF. DNA of the CDR3: TGTGCCAGCAGCTTAAGAGAGGGGGGCCAACTAGCGCACAACACCGGGGAGCTGTTTTTT.

This clonotype was counted between two and nine times. The V gene is TRBV5-5, the J gene TRBJ2-7; tentatively, D is TRBD1 (5 bases). V was cut by 2 bases and J by 2 bases, with 8 bases left in between. The CDR3 is 13 residues long. Germline V gene data show CDR1 as SGHKS and CDR2 as YYEKEE (reference sequence). The CDR3 reads CASSFQGAYEQYF. The DNA for the CDR3 is TGTGCCAGCAGCTTCCAGGGTGCCTACGAGCAGTACTTC.

CDR3 protein: CASSLDGGPYEQYF. For the CDR3, the DNA is TGTGCCAGCAGCTTAGACGGGGGCCCCTACGAGCAGTACTTC. The chain recombines TRBV7-9 with TRBJ2-7, with D possibly being TRBD1 or TRBD2 (6 bases each). Germline-derived CDR1 and CDR2 are SEHNR and FQNEAQ (reference sequence). The CDR3 totals 14 residues. V lost 1 base, J lost 2 bases, and 9 bases lay in between.

The chain is built from TRBV5-5 and TRBJ2-6, with D unclear. V was trimmed by 1 base and J by 0 bases, leaving 11 bases between them. From germline, CDR1 is SGHKS and CDR2 YYEKEE (reference sequence). The CDR3 consists of 17 residues. The CDR3 DNA follows: TGTGCCAGCAGCTTGTATCTAGTTCTCTCTGGGGCCAACGTCCTGACTTTC. Translated: CASSLYLVLSGANVLTF. The full variable domain, in which reference TRBV5-5 and TRBJ2-6 provide the parts outside the CDR3, is DAGVTQSPTHLIKTRGQQVTLRCSPISGHKSVSWYQQVLGQGPQFIFQYYEKEERGRGNFPDRFSARQFPNYSSELNVNALLLGDSALYLCASSLYLVLSGANVLTFGAGSRLTVL.

This clonotype was seen a handful of times. The chain employs TRBV28 and TRBJ2-3; D could derive from TRBD1 or TRBD2 (5 bases each). Germline V gene sequence: CDR1 MDHEN, CDR2 SYDVKM. Between the trimmed V and J ends, which lost 1 base and 6 bases, there was a span of 11 bases. This CDR3 is 14 amino acids long. The CDR3 DNA follows: TGTGCCAGCAGTTTATCGGGGTGGGGGGATACGCAGTATTTT. Translated: CASSLSGWGDTQYF.